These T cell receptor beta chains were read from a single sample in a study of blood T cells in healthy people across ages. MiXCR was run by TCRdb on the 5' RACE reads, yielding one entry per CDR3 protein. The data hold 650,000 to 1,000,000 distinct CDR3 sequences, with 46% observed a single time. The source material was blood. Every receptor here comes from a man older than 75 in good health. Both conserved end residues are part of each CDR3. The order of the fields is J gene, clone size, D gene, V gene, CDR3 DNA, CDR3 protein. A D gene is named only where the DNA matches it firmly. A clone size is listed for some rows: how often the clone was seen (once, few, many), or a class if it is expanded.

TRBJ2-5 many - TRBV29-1 TGCAGCGTTGAAACCGGGACTGGAGGGGAGACCCAGTACTTC CSVETGTGGETQYF
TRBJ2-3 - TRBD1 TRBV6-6 TGTGCCAGCAGTGCAACCGGACAGGGGAGCACAGATACGCAGTATTTT CASSATGQGSTDTQYF
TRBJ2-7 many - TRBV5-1 TGCGCCAGCAGCCCCTGGGCAGGAGGAACCCTGGGCACCTACGAGCAGTACTTC CASSPWAGGTLGTYEQYF
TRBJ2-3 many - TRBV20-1 TGCAGTGCTAGTGTCGGGCTAGGGACAGATACGCAGTATTTT CSASVGLGTDTQYF
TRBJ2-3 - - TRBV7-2 TGTGCCAGCAGCTTAGCTGGGTTAGCGGTTCAGGGAGATATGCAGTATTTT CASSLAGLAVQGDMQYF
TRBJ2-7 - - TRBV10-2 TGCGCCAGCAGTGGGTCGATTTGGGCCCACGCGGAATCCTACGAGCAGTACTTC CASSGSIWAHAESYEQYF
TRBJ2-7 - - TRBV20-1 TGCAGTGCGGCTCCCCCTCTGGGAGCGGTTTCCTACAATGAGCAGTACTTC CSAAPPLGAVSYNEQYF
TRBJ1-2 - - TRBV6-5 TGTGCCAGCACCACCCGGGAGGGTACCTATGGCTACACCTTC CASTTREGTYGYTF
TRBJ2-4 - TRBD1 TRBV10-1 TGCGCCAGCAGTACCCGGGACAGGGAAGGCGACGATTTCGAAGGCAAAAACATTCAGTACTTC CASSTRDREGDDFEGKNIQYF
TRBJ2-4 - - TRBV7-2 TGCGCCAGCAGCTTAGACGCTACAACGAGAGAAAGCATTCAGTACTTC CASSLDATTRESIQYF
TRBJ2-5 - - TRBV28 TGTGCCAGCAGTTTGGGTGGGGATGAGACCCAGTACTTC CASSLGGDETQYF
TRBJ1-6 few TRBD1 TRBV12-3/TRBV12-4 TGTGCCAGCAGCCCCGGGACAGGGGTTTCACCCCTCCACTTT CASSPGTGVSPLHF
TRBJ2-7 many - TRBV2 TGTGCCAGCAGTGAGGGCCTAGCGCTCGAGCAGTACTTC CASSEGLALEQYF
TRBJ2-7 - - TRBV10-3 TGTGCCATCGGGGATCACACCTTCTACGAGCAGTACTTC CAIGDHTFYEQYF
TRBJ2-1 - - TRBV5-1 TGCGCCAGCAGCAAACTCCGGGCAAACAATGAGCAGTTCTTC CASSKLRANNEQFF
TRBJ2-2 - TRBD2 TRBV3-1 TGTGCCAGCAGCCAAGTCCGGGAGGCGGAGCTGTTTTTT CASSQVREAELFF
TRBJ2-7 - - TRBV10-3 TGTGCCATCAGTGAGCCGCTAGGGGTGCAGTACTTC CAISEPLGVQYF
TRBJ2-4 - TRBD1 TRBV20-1 TGCAGTGCTAGAGATCTGAATGACAGGGTAGTCAAAAACATTCAGTACTTC CSARDLNDRVVKNIQYF
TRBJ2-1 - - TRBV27 TGTGCCAGCAGTCCCGACCAAGGGGGGGGCTACAATGAGCAGTTCTTC CASSPDQGGGYNEQFF
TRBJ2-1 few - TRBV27 TGTGCCAGCATGGGGGCGGAGGCGGGTAACTACAATGAGCAGTTCTTC CASMGAEAGNYNEQFF
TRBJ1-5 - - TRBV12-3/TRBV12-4 TGTGCCAGCAGTGTGGTGGGGAATCAGCCCCAGCATTTT CASSVVGNQPQHF
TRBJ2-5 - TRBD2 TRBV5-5 TGTGCCAGCAGCTTTAGGACTAGTCATTTGGGTGAGACCCAGTACTTC CASSFRTSHLGETQYF
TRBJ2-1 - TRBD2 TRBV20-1 TGCAGTGCTACCACTAGCGGGACCAACAATGAGCAGTTCTTC CSATTSGTNNEQFF
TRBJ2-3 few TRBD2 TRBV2 TGTGCCAGCAGAGGACTAGCGGGAGGCCCTAGCACAGATACGCAGTATTTT CASRGLAGGPSTDTQYF
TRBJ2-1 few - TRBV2 TGTGCCAGCACCAGAGGTGTGGGGTCCTACAATGAGCAGTTCTTC CASTRGVGSYNEQFF
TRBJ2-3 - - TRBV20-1 TGCAGTGCTTCCCCCGGGAATACGCAGTATTTT CSASPGNTQYF
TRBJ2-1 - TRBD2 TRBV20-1 TGCAGTGCTAGATCGACTAGCGGGCTTGAGCAGTTCTTC CSARSTSGLEQFF
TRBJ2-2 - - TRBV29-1 TGCAGCGTTTCTAGCGCGGGCACCGGGGAGCTGTTTTTT CSVSSAGTGELFF
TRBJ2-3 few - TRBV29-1 TGCAGCGTTGAAACCCCTATTGGGCCCCAAAAGGGAAATACGCAGTATTTT CSVETPIGPQKGNTQYF
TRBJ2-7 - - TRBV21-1 TGTGCCAGCAGCAAAGGGGACGGCCGAAGCTCCTACGAGCAGTACTTC CASSKGDGRSSYEQYF
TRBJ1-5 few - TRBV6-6 TGTGCCAGCAGTTACTCGAACAGGGAGCTCAATCAGCCCCAGCATTTT CASSYSNRELNQPQHF
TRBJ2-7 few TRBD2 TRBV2 TGTGCCAGCAGCGTCCGTATCCCGCTAGCGGGAGGCGAGCAGTACTTC CASSVRIPLAGGEQYF
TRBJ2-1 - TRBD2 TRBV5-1 TGCGCCAGCAGCACCCAAGGGACTAGCGGGGGGCAAAATGAGCAGTTCTTC CASSTQGTSGGQNEQFF
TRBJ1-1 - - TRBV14 TGTGCCAGCAGCCGAATTAACAGGGATATCAACACTGAAGCTTTCTTT CASSRINRDINTEAFF
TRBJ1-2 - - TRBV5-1 TGCGCCAGCAGCTTGGGTGGCGTCAACTATGGCTACACCTTC CASSLGGVNYGYTF
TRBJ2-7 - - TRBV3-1 TGTGCCAGCAGCCAAGAGCCGGGTGCCTACAATGAGCAGTACTTC CASSQEPGAYNEQYF
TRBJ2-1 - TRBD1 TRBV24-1 TGTGCCGTCGCCGGACAGGCATCCTACAATGAGCAGTTCTTC CAVAGQASYNEQFF
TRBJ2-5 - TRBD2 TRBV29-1 TGCAGCGTGGGAGCGGGACTAGGATATGAGCAGTACTTC CSVGAGLGYEQYF
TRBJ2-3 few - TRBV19 TGTGCCAGTAGTCCGCAGATTGATACAGATACGCAGTATTTT CASSPQIDTDTQYF
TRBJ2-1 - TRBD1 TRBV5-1 TGCGCCAGCAGCCCCAGGGACAGGCAATACAATGAGCAGTTCTTC CASSPRDRQYNEQFF
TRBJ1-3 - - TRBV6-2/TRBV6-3 TGTGCCAGCAGTTCGACAGTTCGGGACACCATATATTTT CASSSTVRDTIYF